Presented here are 19 T cell receptor beta chains from one specimen sequenced in a study of control samples from healthy donors and cancer patients. Here immunoSEQ multiplex PCR was the method, and the copy in TCRdb shows in-frame clones only, minus some. The data show about 80,000 clones, over 85% seen once. The material sequenced was blood. Receptor source: a middle-aged man in good health.

This clone occurred once. This sequence joins TRBV7-9 and TRBJ2-5, with D tentatively TRBD1 or TRBD2 (5 bases each). CDR3 length: 16 amino acids. V lost 5 bases and J 7 bases, leaving 23 bases between the germline ends. Germline values: CDR1 SEHNR, CDR2 FQNEAQ (reference sequence). CDR3 nucleotides: TGTGCCAGCAGCCCGTCCTGGGGGATATCCCGAGGGACCCAGTACTTC. This encodes CASSPSWGISRGTQYF. The entire variable domain, with the rest obtained from reference TRBV7-9 and TRBJ2-5, is as follows: DTGVSQNPRHKITKRGQNVTFRCDPISEHNRLYWYRQTLGQGPEFLTYFQNEAQLEKSRLLSDRFSAERPKGSFSTLEIQRTEQGDSAMYLCASSPSWGISRGTQYFGPGTRLLVL.

The chain carries TRBV19 and TRBJ1-1; a possible D gene is TRBD1 (6 bases). Looked up from germline, CDR1 is LNHDA and CDR2 is SQIVND (reference sequence). The V end lost 4 bases, the J end lost 2 bases, and 14 bases lay between the germline ends. There are 15 residues in the CDR3. The CDR3 loop reads CASSRETGTNTEAFF. The CDR3 coding sequence is TGTGCCAGTAGTAGGGAAACAGGGACCAACACTGAAGCTTTCTTT.

This rearrangement joins TRBV19 to TRBJ1-3; 9 nucleotides line up with TRBD1. J was trimmed by 2 bases and V by 5 bases; bases with no gene match: 7. The CDR3 contains 16 residues. Germline V gives CDR1 LNHDA, CDR2 SQIVND (reference sequence). Here the CDR3 reads CASSPGQGRPGNTIYF. CDR3 in DNA: TGTGCCAGTAGTCCGGGACAGGGAAGGCCTGGAAACACCATATATTTT. Supplemented by reference TRBV19 and TRBJ1-3, the full variable domain reads DGGITQSPKYLFRKEGQNVTLSCEQNLNHDAMYWYRQDPGQGLRLIYYSQIVNDFQKGDIAEGYSVSREKKESFPLTVTSAQKNPTAFYLCASSPGQGRPGNTIYFGEGSWLTVV.

This clone was observed once. This chain uses TRBV24-1 with TRBJ2-1, with D possibly being TRBD2 (6 bases). Germline V CDR1 and CDR2: KGHDR, SFDVKD. Deletions cut 4 bases from V and 5 bases from J, with 8 bases between. The CDR3 runs to 13 residues. CDR3 residues: CATSDAGNNEQFF. DNA for the CDR3: TGTGCCACCAGTGACGCGGGGAACAATGAGCAGTTCTTC.

This clone has a single count. J is TRBJ1-5 and V is TRBV6-5; D may be TRBD1 (5 bases). Trimming shortened V by 3 bases and J by 7 bases, and 10 bases separated the two germline ends. This CDR3 spans 13 amino acids. CDR1 and CDR2 (germline): MNHEY, SVGAGI. The DNA of the CDR3 is TGTGCCAGCAGTTATGCCCAGGGCCAGCCCCAGCATTTT. It is translated as CASSYAQGQPQHF.

V usage is TRBV28 and J usage is TRBJ2-7, with D perhaps matching TRBD1 (6 bases). Germline CDR1 and CDR2: MDHEN and SYDVKM. CDR3 length: 13 amino acids. The germline V and J ends were trimmed by 3 bases and 3 bases, with 9 bases remaining between them. The CDR3 coding sequence is TGTGCCAGCAGTTTCCAACAGGGCTACGAGCAGTACTTC. It is translated as CASSFQQGYEQYF.

The chain recombines TRBV3-1 (or the pseudogene TRBV3-2) with TRBJ2-1, with D unresolved. Germline CDR1 reads LGHDT; CDR2 reads YNNKEL (reference sequence). Deletions cut 0 bases from V and 2 bases from J, with 8 bases between. The CDR3 consists of 15 residues. The CDR3 bases are TGTGCCAGCAGCCAAGATCAGAAACCCTACAATGAGCAGTTCTTC. Protein sequence: CASSQDQKPYNEQFF.

The chain employs TRBV27 and TRBJ1-5, with D unresolved. Trimming removed 3 bases at V and 2 bases at J, with 11 bases between. CDR3 length equals 15 residues. The germline gives CDR1 MNHEY, CDR2 SMNVEV (reference sequence). CDR3 residues: CASSLVPEGNQPQHF. As DNA, the CDR3 is TGTGCCAGCAGTTTGGTGCCGGAAGGCAATCAGCCCCAGCATTTT.

This rearrangement joins TRBV5-6 to TRBJ1-5, with 8 bases identical to TRBD1. J was trimmed by 4 bases and V by 0 bases; bases with no gene match: 6. This CDR3 has 16 residues. Germline lookup yields CDR1 SGHDT and CDR2 YYEEEE. CDR3 bases: TGTGCCAGCAGCTTGGAGAGACAGGGGTTAAATCAGCCCCAGCATTTT. It codes for CASSLERQGLNQPQHF.

The chain employs TRBV6-2 or TRBV6-3 and TRBJ1-2; tentative D call: TRBD1 (6 bases). The CDR3 totals 13 residues. The germline V and J ends were trimmed by 2 bases and 2 bases, with 6 bases remaining between them. Looked up from germline, CDR1 is MNHEY and CDR2 is SVGEGT. The CDR3 DNA reads as TGTGCCAGCAGTTACGGACAGAACTATGGCTACACCTTC. It translates to CASSYGQNYGYTF.

The V and J genes are TRBV5-6 and TRBJ2-2, with D perhaps given as TRBD1 or TRBD2 (5 bases each). The V end was cut by 2 bases, the J end by 0 bases, with 8 bases between. The CDR3 runs 15 residues. Germline V gene lookup returns CDR1 SGHDT and CDR2 YYEEEE. CDR3 DNA: TGTGCCAGCAGCTTCCAGGGACCGAACACCGGGGAGCTGTTTTTT. Translation: CASSFQGPNTGELFF.

CDR3 residues: CASSIGQRDFIEQYF. CDR3 coding DNA: TGTGCCAGTAGTATAGGTCAGCGGGATTTCATCGAGCAGTACTTC. This chain connects TRBV19 to TRBJ2-7; TRBD2 matches 7 bases. Trimming took 1 base from V and 6 from J; bases not matched to a gene: 9. The germline V gene encodes CDR1 LNHDA and CDR2 SQIVND (reference sequence). This CDR3 spans 15 amino acids.

The gene calls are TRBV18 and TRBJ1-1, with D possibly being TRBD1 (5 bases). The CDR3 loop spans 17 amino acids. Germline CDR1 and CDR2: KGHSH and LQKENI. Deletions cut 5 bases from V and 0 bases from J, with 19 bases between. This chain's CDR3 is CASSLRSGPSMNTEAFF. The CDR3 bases are TGTGCCAGCTCATTGAGGTCAGGGCCTTCCATGAACACTGAAGCTTTCTTT.

The V and J genes are TRBV30 and TRBJ2-5, with D tentatively TRBD1 (6 bases). CDR3 length equals 15 residues. Germline CDR1 GTSNPN, CDR2 SVGIG (reference sequence). Trimming took 4 bases from V and 1 from J, leaving 16 bases between them. CDR3 sequence: CAWTTGTNFQETQYF. DNA of the CDR3: TGTGCCTGGACCACCGGGACAAATTTCCAAGAGACCCAGTACTTC.

V is TRBV12-3 or TRBV12-4 and J is TRBJ1-2; 7 nucleotides align to TRBD1. The CDR3 extends over 13 amino acids. V shed 6 bases and J 5 bases; nucleotides not matched to a gene: 6. As DNA, the CDR3 is TGTGCCAGCAGCCAGGGGGGAGGTTATGGCTACACCTTC. As protein: CASSQGGGYGYTF.

The chain recombines TRBV19 with TRBJ1-2; D gene unclear. The V gene lost 0 bases and the J gene lost 2 bases, with 4 bases spanning the gap. From germline, CDR1 is LNHDA and CDR2 SQIVND (reference sequence). The CDR3 consists of 13 residues. CDR3 protein: CASSIDSNYGYTF. CDR3 bases: TGTGCCAGTAGTATAGACAGCAACTATGGCTACACCTTC.

This clone came up once. This rearrangement joins TRBV27 to TRBJ1-2; 11 nucleotides agree with TRBD1. Trimming removed 5 bases from V and 3 bases from J; junction bases left unmatched: 5. CDR1 and CDR2 from the germline V gene are MNHEY and SMNVEV (reference sequence). The CDR3 runs 15 residues. The CDR3 nucleotides read TGTGCCAGCAGTAATGCGGACAGGGGGCACTATGGCTACACCTTC. It yields the protein CASSNADRGHYGYTF.

The chain uses TRBV6-7 and TRBJ2-1; 8 bases are a match to TRBD2. TRBV6-7 has ORF status, its function being uncertain. J lost 7 bases, V lost 7 bases, and 33 bases had no gene match. CDR3 length: 22 residues. CDR3 DNA: TGTGCCAGCACCCAGGGTATTATCAGGGCGAATGCAGCGGGGGTTATTGGGAATGAGCAGTTCTTC. Protein sequence: CASTQGIIRANAAGVIGNEQFF.

The rearrangement links TRBV6-1 to TRBJ1-1; 8 positions agree with TRBD1. The CDR3 is 18 amino acids. Trimming took 0 bases from V and 5 from J; bases not matched to a gene: 14. Per germline, CDR1 MNHNS and CDR2 SASEGT. As DNA, the CDR3 is TGTGCCAGCAGTGAAGCGAAGGTTCAGGGGGCAGGGAGGACTGAAGCTTTCTTT. Amino acid sequence: CASSEAKVQGAGRTEAFF.